This TCR beta chain was retrieved from a study of T cell responses to AZD1222 COVID-19 vaccine. Sequencing was performed with immunoSEQ multiplex PCR; in TCRdb, only in-frame clones are kept and a portion is missing. The table has 95,000 to 150,000 clones, less than 95% seen once; the top ten hold 4.4%. The ends were cut back, 5 bases at V and 7 bases at J, with 12 bases in the middle. The germline V gene has CDR1 SGHVS and CDR2 FQNEAQ. The CDR3 contains 13 residues. Findings and caveats of the study: Spike-specific TCRs gained breadth and depth after people received two AZD1222 doses.

About this clone itself: The antigen remains unidentified.

J is TRBJ1-5 and V is TRBV7-8; weak D call: TRBD1 (5 bases). The sequence was obtained from an adult in good health. The sequencing used peripheral blood, collected on day 0 of MenACWY control vaccination. The DNA of the CDR3 is TGTGCCAGCAGCCCCGAGGGGAACCAGCCCCAGCATTTT. It is translated as CASSPEGNQPQHF.